This TCR beta chain comes out of a study of blood T cell repertoires in COVID-19. The overall study: Whether acute or convalescent, the COVID-19 samples came from the United States, Italy and Spain. The analysed material was cDNA or gDNA that came from T cells, B-cell-depleted T cells, or PBMCs.

Seattle's cohort entered during active infection and was followed longitudinally. In the study's own analysis: How many nucleated cells were present was estimated from reference gene primer amplification. The data were produced by immunoSEQ multiplex PCR, yet TCRdb's version contains in-frame clones alone and is incomplete. The V and J calls and clone size were taken over from that table, and D and trimming were inferred from the DNA. The profile covers under 250,000 clones, with roughly 91% appearing a single time and about 0.79% taken by the ten largest. The sample consisted of peripheral blood. The sequence came from a man aged 25-45 years with COVID-19, enrolled during active disease.

The CDR3 bases are TGTGCCAGCGGCGGACAGACAATGAACACTGAAGCTTTCTTT. Amino acids: CASGGQTMNTEAFF. The chain links TRBV5-4 to TRBJ1-1, with D perhaps TRBD1 (6 bases). CDR3 length equals 14 residues. Germline lookup yields CDR1 SGHNT and CDR2 YYREEE (reference sequence). Trimming pared 7 bases from V and 0 bases from J, leaving 13 bases between.